This is a list of T cell receptor beta chains from one sample in a study of early T cells in non-severe SARS-CoV-2 infection. Each CDR3 protein is one row after TCRdb ran MiXCR on the 5' RACE reads. In the table there are about 70,000 distinct CDR3 sequences, about 5% of which are singletons. The input for sequencing was whole blood, taken at baseline. These receptors were obtained from an adult who was a healthcare worker with PCR-confirmed SARS-CoV-2 infection or an uninfected control (not recorded which). Both conserved end residues are part of each CDR3. Each record gives: clone size, D gene, V gene, J gene, CDR3 DNA, CDR3 protein. A D gene is named only where the DNA matches it firmly. For some rows the clone size is stated as once, few or many, or as a class when expanded; others skip it.

abundance: many; d_gene: TRBD1; v_gene: TRBV29-1; j_gene: TRBJ1-2; CDR3nt: TGCAGCGTAGGAACAGGGGGCAGGAACTATGGCTACACCTTC; CDR3aa: CSVGTGGRNYGYTF
abundance: many; d_gene: -; v_gene: TRBV18; j_gene: TRBJ1-2; CDR3nt: TGTGCCAGCTCACCCGACCATGGCTACACCTTC; CDR3aa: CASSPDHGYTF
abundance: -; d_gene: TRBD2; v_gene: TRBV11-1; j_gene: TRBJ2-7; CDR3nt: TGTGCCAGCAGCTTAGCGAGAGGAGCGGGAGGCGAGCAGTACTTC; CDR3aa: CASSLARGAGGEQYF
abundance: -; d_gene: -; v_gene: TRBV29-1; j_gene: TRBJ1-5; CDR3nt: TGCAGCGTAATAGTAGTTGGTAATCAGCCCCAGCATTTT; CDR3aa: CSVIVVGNQPQHF
abundance: many; d_gene: -; v_gene: TRBV6-5; j_gene: TRBJ1-3; CDR3nt: TGTGCCAGCAGTTACTCGGGGAATGTAGCTGGAAACACCATATATTTT; CDR3aa: CASSYSGNVAGNTIYF
abundance: many; d_gene: TRBD1; v_gene: TRBV18; j_gene: TRBJ2-7; CDR3nt: TGTGCCAGCTCACCAGAGCAGGGGGCCTACGAGCAGTACTTC; CDR3aa: CASSPEQGAYEQYF
abundance: few; d_gene: -; v_gene: TRBV29-1; j_gene: TRBJ2-5; CDR3nt: TGCAGCGTTGCGATAGCGGTTCAAGAGACCCAGTACTTC; CDR3aa: CSVAIAVQETQYF
abundance: many; d_gene: -; v_gene: TRBV7-8; j_gene: TRBJ1-4; CDR3nt: TGTGCCAGCAGTTCGTCGGCTACTAATGAAAAACTGTTTTTT; CDR3aa: CASSSSATNEKLFF
abundance: many; d_gene: TRBD2; v_gene: TRBV12-3/TRBV12-4; j_gene: TRBJ2-5; CDR3nt: TGTGCCAGCAGTTTGTTCCTGGGAGGGGCGGGAGGTGTGACCCAGTACTTC; CDR3aa: CASSLFLGGAGGVTQYF
abundance: many; d_gene: -; v_gene: TRBV2; j_gene: TRBJ1-5; CDR3nt: TGTGCCAGCAGTGTGGGACCCGGTGAGAGTCAGCCCCAGCATTTT; CDR3aa: CASSVGPGESQPQHF
abundance: -; d_gene: -; v_gene: TRBV15; j_gene: TRBJ2-1; CDR3nt: TGTGCCACCAGCACCGGGACGGTCTACAATGAGCAGTTCTTC; CDR3aa: CATSTGTVYNEQFF
abundance: few; d_gene: TRBD1; v_gene: TRBV5-1; j_gene: TRBJ2-7; CDR3nt: TGCGCCAGCAGCTTGCTACGGGACAGATCTTACGAGCAGTACTTC; CDR3aa: CASSLLRDRSYEQYF
abundance: many; d_gene: -; v_gene: TRBV9; j_gene: TRBJ2-4; CDR3nt: TGTGCCAGCAGCGTAGCGGCTAGTGACATTCAGTACTTC; CDR3aa: CASSVAASDIQYF
abundance: many; d_gene: TRBD1; v_gene: TRBV20-1; j_gene: TRBJ2-1; CDR3nt: TGCAGTGCTTCCTCTTCCGGGACAGGCTCCTACAATGAGCAGTTCTTC; CDR3aa: CSASSSGTGSYNEQFF
abundance: few; d_gene: TRBD1; v_gene: TRBV18; j_gene: TRBJ1-2; CDR3nt: TGTGCCAGCTCACCAACAGGGACAGGTGCTAACTATGGCTACACCTTC; CDR3aa: CASSPTGTGANYGYTF
abundance: medium-sized; d_gene: -; v_gene: TRBV30; j_gene: TRBJ1-1; CDR3nt: TGTGCCTGGAGTTACCGCTCGAACACTGAAGCTTTCTTT; CDR3aa: CAWSYRSNTEAFF
abundance: -; d_gene: TRBD2; v_gene: TRBV29-1; j_gene: TRBJ2-1; CDR3nt: TGCAGCGTAGGCACTAGCGGGAGGGGCAATGAGCAGTTCTTC; CDR3aa: CSVGTSGRGNEQFF
abundance: -; d_gene: -; v_gene: TRBV10-3; j_gene: TRBJ2-5; CDR3nt: TGTGCCATAGGCGTCAGAAACCAAGAGACCCAGTACTTC; CDR3aa: CAIGVRNQETQYF
abundance: many; d_gene: TRBD1; v_gene: TRBV20-1; j_gene: TRBJ1-6; CDR3nt: TGCAGTGCTAGGGCGACAGGGCCTAATTCACCCCTCCACTTT; CDR3aa: CSARATGPNSPLHF
abundance: many; d_gene: -; v_gene: TRBV30; j_gene: TRBJ2-4; CDR3nt: TGTGCCTGGAGCGGGCAGGGCTCGGGCATTCAGTACTTC; CDR3aa: CAWSGQGSGIQYF
abundance: many; d_gene: TRBD2; v_gene: TRBV4-2; j_gene: TRBJ2-1; CDR3nt: TGTGCCAGCAGCAAGTGGACTAGTCGAAATGAGCAGTTCTTC; CDR3aa: CASSKWTSRNEQFF
abundance: few; d_gene: -; v_gene: TRBV5-1; j_gene: TRBJ1-6; CDR3nt: TGCGCCAGCAGCAGTACAGGGAACTCCTATAATTCACCCCTCCACTTT; CDR3aa: CASSSTGNSYNSPLHF
abundance: few; d_gene: -; v_gene: TRBV19; j_gene: TRBJ2-7; CDR3nt: TGTGCCAGTAGTAGCAAGCCGGGTGGCGAGCAGTACTTC; CDR3aa: CASSSKPGGEQYF
abundance: many; d_gene: -; v_gene: TRBV29-1; j_gene: TRBJ2-7; CDR3nt: TGCAGCGTTCTAGGGAGCGAGCAGTACTTC; CDR3aa: CSVLGSEQYF
abundance: -; d_gene: -; v_gene: TRBV7-2; j_gene: TRBJ2-7; CDR3nt: TGTGCCAGCAGCGCCCGCGGACTGGGAGGATACGAGCAGTACTTC; CDR3aa: CASSARGLGGYEQYF
abundance: few; d_gene: -; v_gene: TRBV7-6; j_gene: TRBJ1-3; CDR3nt: TGTGCCAGCAGCTTAGATGCAAACAGCGCTGGAAACACCATATATTTT; CDR3aa: CASSLDANSAGNTIYF
abundance: -; d_gene: TRBD2; v_gene: TRBV29-1; j_gene: TRBJ2-2; CDR3nt: TGCAGCGTTGAAAAGACTAGCGCCGGGGAGCTGTTTTTT; CDR3aa: CSVEKTSAGELFF
abundance: few; d_gene: -; v_gene: TRBV6-5; j_gene: TRBJ2-7; CDR3nt: TGTGCCAGCCGTGAGGGGTTATACGAGCAGTACTTC; CDR3aa: CASREGLYEQYF
abundance: few; d_gene: TRBD1; v_gene: TRBV10-1; j_gene: TRBJ2-5; CDR3nt: TGCGCCAGCTCGACAGGGGCCTTGGGGGAGACCCTGTACTTC; CDR3aa: CASSTGALGETLYF
abundance: many; d_gene: TRBD1; v_gene: TRBV20-1; j_gene: TRBJ2-7; CDR3nt: TGCAGTGCTAACCGGGGACAGACCTACGAGCAGTACTTC; CDR3aa: CSANRGQTYEQYF
abundance: few; d_gene: TRBD1; v_gene: TRBV20-1; j_gene: TRBJ1-4; CDR3nt: TGCAGTGCTAGGCCCGGGACAGGGGACGAAAAACTGTTTTTT; CDR3aa: CSARPGTGDEKLFF
abundance: few; d_gene: -; v_gene: TRBV5-1; j_gene: TRBJ2-7; CDR3nt: TGCGCCAGCAGCCCGAGTCGGGCCTACGAGCAGTACTTC; CDR3aa: CASSPSRAYEQYF
abundance: few; d_gene: -; v_gene: TRBV5-5; j_gene: TRBJ1-1; CDR3nt: TGTGCCAGCAGCTTGTCCCAAGCCGCTGAAGCTTTCTTT; CDR3aa: CASSLSQAAEAFF
abundance: many; d_gene: -; v_gene: TRBV5-1; j_gene: TRBJ2-3; CDR3nt: TGCGCCAGCAGCGTTCGGGGCCTAACAGAGAACACAGATACGCAGTATTTT; CDR3aa: CASSVRGLTENTDTQYF
abundance: many; d_gene: TRBD1; v_gene: TRBV7-7; j_gene: TRBJ2-2; CDR3nt: TGTGCCAGCAGCTTAACCCTGGGGACAGGGTTTTACACCGGGGAGCTGTTTTTT; CDR3aa: CASSLTLGTGFYTGELFF
abundance: few; d_gene: -; v_gene: TRBV19; j_gene: TRBJ2-7; CDR3nt: TGTGCCAGTAGTATACAAGTGGGGGGCATCTACTACGAGCAGTACTTC; CDR3aa: CASSIQVGGIYYEQYF
abundance: many; d_gene: TRBD2; v_gene: TRBV20-1; j_gene: TRBJ2-3; CDR3nt: TGCAGTGCTAGAAGGGCGGGAGTGGCAGATACGCAGTATTTT; CDR3aa: CSARRAGVADTQYF
abundance: many; d_gene: -; v_gene: TRBV4-1; j_gene: TRBJ2-7; CDR3nt: TGCGCCAGCAGCCACTTTGACTCCTACGAGCAGTACTTC; CDR3aa: CASSHFDSYEQYF
abundance: -; d_gene: -; v_gene: TRBV12-3/TRBV12-4; j_gene: TRBJ2-2; CDR3nt: TGTGCCAGCAGTTTAAAAGCATCCCGGAACACCGGGGAGCTGTTTTTT; CDR3aa: CASSLKASRNTGELFF
abundance: many; d_gene: -; v_gene: TRBV27; j_gene: TRBJ1-3; CDR3nt: TGTGCCAGCAGTTTAGCCTTTTCCGGAAACACCATATATTTT; CDR3aa: CASSLAFSGNTIYF
abundance: many; d_gene: TRBD1; v_gene: TRBV7-2; j_gene: TRBJ1-1; CDR3nt: TGTGCCAGCAGCTTTGTGGGGACAGGGGGCACTGAAGCTTTCTTT; CDR3aa: CASSFVGTGGTEAFF
abundance: many; d_gene: -; v_gene: TRBV3-1; j_gene: TRBJ1-6; CDR3nt: TGTGCCAGCAGCCCCGAATATGGGGCCAGATCACCCCTCCACTTT; CDR3aa: CASSPEYGARSPLHF